This TCR beta chain appears in the sequencing data of a study of CXCR3-negative and CXCR3-positive naive CD8 T cells (dated by TCRdb to the late 2010s). Regarding the complete study: In total, some 130 million TRB reads were obtained, or roughly 1.5 +/- 0.3 million reads per library. For the TRBV-TRBJ cluster analysis, the naive subsets came from about five donors, while the memory cells came from 3 donors. Diversity and physicochemical repertoire analyses were performed on about 12 donors pooled from two independent experiments. The study at large found these results: Because CXCR3 expression was partially decreased after cryopreservation, freshly isolated PBMCs were used for most assays. Compared with CXCR3-negative naive cells, CXCR3-positive naive cells had TRB CDR3s with higher hydrophobicity (lower Kidera factor 4), lower energy, and higher strength and volume indices. Because surface CD5, which is linked to self-reactivity in mice, was comparable between the naive subsets, TCR interaction strength was also inferred from TRB CDR3 physicochemical properties. TRBV-TRBJ usage was similar between naive CXCR3-negative and CXCR3-positive cells from the same donor, while memory cells showed distinct patterns. Comparably high repertoire diversity was found in both naive subsets, whereas much lower repertoire diversity was found in memory CD8+ T cells.

As encoded in the germline V gene, CDR1 is SGHRS while CDR2 is YFSETQ. Counted from cysteine to phenylalanine, this CDR3 has 13 amino acids. DNA was not recorded. Turning to this clonotype: Its binding antigen is unknown.

Sequencer: NextSeq 550. The Human TCR Profiling Kit (MiLaboratory) was used to prepare UMI-labeled 5' RACE TRB cDNA libraries. The full amount of extracted RNA was used for cDNA synthesis, and the full amount of resulting cDNA was used for PCR amplification. The libraries were made side by side, with each library going through the same number of PCR cycles. Per the original workflow: With a requirement of at least two reads per UMI, MIGEC and MiXCR extracted about 50,000 +/- 10,000 unique UMI-labeled TRB cDNA molecules per library. On average, around 40,000 +/- 10,000 functional in-frame TRB CDR3 nucleotide clonotypes lacking stop codons were found per library. After downsampling to 5000 UMI-labeled TRB molecules per sample, diversity metrics, including normalized Shannon-Wiener and Chao1, were computed in VDJtools. VDJtools was used to calculate clonotype-size-weighted physicochemical properties of the central five CDR3 residues, namely interaction energy, strength, volume and Kidera factor 4. Based on TCRdb reprocessing of the reads, there is one entry per CDR3 protein sequence, and DNA is missing. Clone size and V and J calls follow TCRdb, not the original study. The data table for this sample lists tens of thousands of distinct CDR3 sequences. The ten largest clones add up to around 0.82% of the sample.

For every CD8+ T cell subset, about 300,000 cells were flow-sorted straight into RLT lysis buffer, and each subset was sorted in triplicate. To exclude memory contaminants, naive CD8+ T cells were stringently defined as CD45RO-CCR7+CD27+CD95-. Using standard density gradient centrifugation, peripheral blood mononuclear cells were isolated from buffy coats. A FACSAria III was used to flow-sort naive CXCR3-negative and CXCR3-positive CD8+ T cells. Total RNA was extracted from sorted cells using an RNeasy Mini Kit. Sample: naive CXCR3+ CD8+ T cells from blood. What the cell subset or site label conveys for this sample: CD45RO-CCR7+CD27+CD95- naive CD8+ T cells expressing CXCR3 (TNR3+). In this chain, TRBV5-1 is recombined with TRBJ1-1; TCRdb selects TRBD1, and the lack of DNA leaves this call unchecked. The TCR originated in a human donor in good health. Some clones in this sample may be carry-over from other donors' samples. This receptor carries the CDR3 CASSSGGDTEAFF.